These T cell receptor beta chains were read from a single sample in a study of blood T cell repertoires in COVID-19. Sequencing used immunoSEQ multiplex PCR; TCRdb keeps in-frame clones, though not all of them. The sample shows under 250,000 clones, 83% of them seen only once. Sequencing was done on a sample of peripheral blood. The receptors here all came from a middle-aged man with active or convalescent COVID-19. Both conserved end residues are part of each CDR3. D genes are given only for firm matches. Rows may omit the clone size; those that give it use once, few, many or a size class.

clone_size	j_call	v_call	d_call	cdr3_aa	cdr3_nt
.	TRBJ1-2	TRBV4-3	.	CASSQDPLALGGKHGYTF	TGCGCCAGCAGCCAAGATCCCCTTGCTCTGGGGGGGAAACATGGCTACACCTTC
.	TRBJ2-1	TRBV28	TRBD1	CASTRDRTYNEQFF	TGTGCCAGCACCCGGGACAGAACCTACAATGAGCAGTTCTTC
.	TRBJ1-3	TRBV19	.	CASAEQPGNTIYF	TGTGCCAGTGCGGAGCAACCTGGAAACACCATATATTTT
.	TRBJ2-2	TRBV9	TRBD1	CASSAQGTPLVSGELFF	TGTGCCAGCAGCGCACAGGGGACCCCCCTTGTATCCGGGGAGCTGTTTTTT
.	TRBJ1-2	TRBV3-1/TRBV3-2	.	CASSQTGTINYGYTF	TGTGCCAGCAGCCAAACCGGGACAATAAACTATGGCTACACCTTC
.	TRBJ2-7	TRBV3-1/TRBV3-2	TRBD2	CASSSHRLAGKNEQYF	TGTGCCAGCAGCTCCCACCGACTAGCGGGGAAAAACGAGCAGTACTTC
.	TRBJ1-5	TRBV7-9	TRBD1	CASSLGDRGLRQPQHF	TGTGCCAGCAGCTTAGGAGACAGGGGGCTGCGTCAGCCCCAGCATTTT
.	TRBJ1-2	TRBV5-1	TRBD1	CASSLAGTGGGYTF	TGCGCCAGCAGCTTGGCCGGGACAGGGGGTGGCTACACCTTC
once	TRBJ2-1	TRBV29-1	TRBD1	CSARTGGGEQFF	TGCAGCGCCCGGACAGGGGGCGGTGAGCAGTTCTTC
.	TRBJ1-1	TRBV4-3	TRBD1	CASSQRGHGTEAFF	TGCGCCAGCAGCCAAAGGGGGCATGGCACTGAAGCTTTCTTT
.	TRBJ1-4	TRBV13	TRBD1	CASSPGTGIEKLFF	TGTGCCAGCAGCCCCGGGACAGGGATTGAAAAACTGTTTTTT
.	TRBJ1-2	TRBV7-2	TRBD1	CASSLVGSGTGVVYGYTF	TGTGCCAGCAGCTTAGTAGGTTCCGGGACAGGGGTTGTCTATGGCTACACCTTC
few	TRBJ2-1	TRBV5-1	TRBD2	CASSYQGLAGVYNEQFF	TGCGCCAGCAGCTACCAGGGACTAGCGGGAGTGTACAATGAGCAGTTCTTC
once	TRBJ2-1	TRBV7-2	.	CASSLPGRASGNEQFF	TGTGCCAGCAGCTTACCGGGCAGGGCTTCCGGCAATGAGCAGTTCTTC
.	TRBJ1-2	TRBV10-2	.	CASRAGTYGYTF	TGCGCCAGCAGAGCAGGCACCTATGGCTACACCTTC
.	TRBJ2-3	TRBV19	TRBD2	CASSATLAGGADTQYF	TGTGCCAGTAGTGCCACACTAGCGGGTGGGGCAGATACGCAGTATTTT
.	TRBJ2-7	TRBV6-2/TRBV6-3	TRBD2	CASSSGLEVFYEQYF	TGTGCCAGCAGTTCCGGACTAGAAGTCTTCTACGAGCAGTACTTC
.	TRBJ2-7	TRBV12-3/TRBV12-4	TRBD1	CASSPGTVYEQYF	TGTGCCAGCAGTCCCGGGACAGTATACGAGCAGTACTTC
.	TRBJ1-5	TRBV7-9	.	CASSLSTGTPGTQPQHF	TGTGCCAGCAGCTTATCGACAGGTACTCCGGGCACTCAGCCCCAGCATTTT
.	TRBJ1-5	TRBV6-2/TRBV6-3	.	CASSGRGGGSNQPQHF	TGTGCCAGCAGTGGCCGGGGGGGCGGGAGCAATCAGCCCCAGCATTTT
once	TRBJ1-2	TRBV6-5	.	CASIGRPSGYGYTF	TGTGCCAGTATCGGCAGGCCGAGTGGCTATGGCTACACCTTC
few	TRBJ2-1	TRBV9	TRBD2	CASSVGDSGVYNEQFF	TGTGCCAGCAGCGTAGGTGATAGCGGGGTCTACAATGAGCAGTTCTTC
.	TRBJ1-1	TRBV11-3	.	CASSSLGDTEAFF	TGTGCCAGCAGCTCCCTCGGGGACACTGAAGCTTTCTTT
.	TRBJ1-1	TRBV9	.	CASSPQGTLNTEAFF	TGTGCCAGCAGCCCCCAAGGGACATTGAACACTGAAGCTTTCTTT
.	TRBJ1-2	TRBV10-3	.	CAISFSIRVQEQSHGYTF	TGTGCCATCAGTTTTAGTATTAGGGTACAGGAACAAAGCCATGGCTACACCTTC
.	TRBJ2-3	TRBV3-1/TRBV3-2	.	CASSQRGAIDTQYF	TGTGCCAGCAGCCAAAGGGGCGCGATAGATACGCAGTATTTT
.	TRBJ2-3	TRBV11-2	TRBD2	CASSAAGLAQRTDTQYF	TGTGCCAGCAGCGCAGCCGGACTAGCGCAACGCACAGATACGCAGTATTTT
.	TRBJ1-4	TRBV21-1	.	CASSKPVGRGTGENEKLFF	.
once	TRBJ1-6	TRBV9	.	CASSVGQGPYNSPLHF	TGTGCCAGCAGCGTAGGTCAGGGCCCTTATAATTCACCCCTCCACTTT
.	TRBJ1-2	TRBV7-9	TRBD1	CASSLETGVVYGYTF	TGTGCCAGCAGCTTAGAGACAGGGGTAGTCTATGGCTACACCTTC
few	TRBJ1-1	TRBV18	.	CASSPLRGGETEAFF	TGTGCCAGCTCACCTCTTCGGGGAGGGGAGACTGAAGCTTTCTTT
.	TRBJ2-3	TRBV5-4	.	CASRAGADTDTQYF	TGTGCCTCCAGAGCAGGGGCGGACACAGATACGCAGTATTTT
.	TRBJ2-7	TRBV5-1	TRBD2	CASSLVQREGLSYEQYF	TGCGCCAGCAGCTTGGTCCAGCGGGAGGGATTATCCTACGAGCAGTACTTC
.	TRBJ2-3	TRBV6-5	.	CASLGGPSTDTQYF	TGTGCCAGCCTCGGTGGTCCTAGCACAGATACGCAGTATTTT
once	TRBJ1-2	TRBV2	.	CAARGSSYGYTF	TGTGCAGCTCGGGGGTCCTCCTATGGCTACACCTTC
.	TRBJ2-1	TRBV6-5	TRBD2	CASSYSTSGLYNEQFF	TGTGCCAGCAGTTACTCGACTAGCGGGCTATACAATGAGCAGTTCTTC
.	TRBJ1-2	TRBV5-4	.	CASSLEAGRNYGYTF	TGTGCCAGCAGCTTGGAGGCAGGGCGAAACTATGGCTACACCTTC
.	TRBJ1-4	TRBV4-1	.	CASSQVRVEKLFF	TGCGCCAGCAGCCAAGTTCGGGTAGAAAAACTGTTTTTT
.	TRBJ2-3	TRBV28	.	CASMPAGEGEGQGTDTQYF	TGTGCCAGCATGCCCGCCGGAGAGGGGGAGGGCCAGGGCACAGATACGCAGTATTTT
.	TRBJ2-7	TRBV28	.	CASSFASANYEQYF	TGTGCCAGCAGTTTCGCTAGCGCCAACTACGAGCAGTACTTC
.	TRBJ2-5	TRBV5-1	.	CASSPLVRQETQYF	TGCGCCAGCAGCCCCCTAGTGCGACAAGAGACCCAGTACTTC
few	TRBJ1-5	TRBV3-1/TRBV3-2	TRBD1	CASSQDRGTGVHQPQHF	TGTGCCAGCAGCCAAGATCGGGGGACAGGGGTCCATCAGCCCCAGCATTTT
.	TRBJ1-1	TRBV7-3	TRBD1	CASSLGRGMNTEAFF	TGTGCCAGCAGCTTGGGCAGGGGGATGAACACTGAAGCTTTCTTT
.	TRBJ2-2	TRBV9	.	CASSGDRTRNTGELFF	TGTGCCAGCAGCGGGGATAGGACTCGGAACACCGGGGAGCTGTTTTTT
.	TRBJ2-6	TRBV15	.	CATSREGVGSGANVLTF	TGTGCCACCAGCAGAGAGGGTGTGGGGAGTGGGGCCAACGTCCTGACTTTC
.	TRBJ1-2	TRBV19	.	CASSSRPRDGYTF	TGTGCCAGTAGTTCGAGACCTCGGGATGGCTACACCTTC
.	TRBJ2-2	TRBV28	TRBD1	CASSLWTGRTGELFF	TGTGCCAGCAGTTTATGGACAGGGAGAACCGGGGAGCTGTTTTTT
.	TRBJ2-7	TRBV4-3	.	CASSHPFTGGWGLAGFYEQYF	TGCGCCAGCAGCCACCCCTTCACAGGGGGCTGGGGGCTAGCGGGATTCTACGAGCAGTACTTC
.	TRBJ2-2	TRBV6-4	TRBD2	CASSVTSGGAGELFF	TGTGCCAGCAGCGTGACTAGCGGGGGGGCCGGGGAGCTGTTTTTT
once	TRBJ1-5	TRBV7-9	.	CASSSGGGGMGNQPQHF	TGTGCCAGCAGCTCCGGTGGGGGGGGAATGGGCAATCAGCCCCAGCATTTT
.	TRBJ2-7	TRBV5-5	.	CASTSGLAYEQYF	TGTGCCAGCACTTCCGGACTTGCCTACGAGCAGTACTTC
once	TRBJ2-1	TRBV4-1	.	CASSQGYWASEQFF	TGCGCCAGCAGCCAAGGATATTGGGCCTCGGAGCAGTTCTTC
.	TRBJ1-1	TRBV5-1	TRBD1	CASSEDREIPEAFF	TGCGCCAGCAGTGAGGACAGGGAGATCCCTGAAGCTTTCTTT
.	TRBJ1-2	TRBV19	TRBD1	CASSFPTGGGYTF	TGTGCCAGTAGCTTCCCGACAGGGGGCGGCTACACCTTC
.	TRBJ1-2	TRBV13	.	CASSYGGANYGYTF	TGTGCCAGCAGCTATGGCGGGGCTAACTATGGCTACACCTTC
.	TRBJ1-3	TRBV7-8	.	CASSSMAGTGNTIYF	TGTGCCAGCAGCTCTATGGCAGGGACTGGAAACACCATATATTTT
once	TRBJ2-5	TRBV28	.	CASSYRGGQETQYF	TGTGCCAGCAGTTATCGGGGAGGCCAAGAGACCCAGTACTTC
.	TRBJ2-1	TRBV13	.	CASRRAPHSNEQFF	TGTGCCAGCAGGAGGGCCCCGCACAGCAATGAGCAGTTCTTC